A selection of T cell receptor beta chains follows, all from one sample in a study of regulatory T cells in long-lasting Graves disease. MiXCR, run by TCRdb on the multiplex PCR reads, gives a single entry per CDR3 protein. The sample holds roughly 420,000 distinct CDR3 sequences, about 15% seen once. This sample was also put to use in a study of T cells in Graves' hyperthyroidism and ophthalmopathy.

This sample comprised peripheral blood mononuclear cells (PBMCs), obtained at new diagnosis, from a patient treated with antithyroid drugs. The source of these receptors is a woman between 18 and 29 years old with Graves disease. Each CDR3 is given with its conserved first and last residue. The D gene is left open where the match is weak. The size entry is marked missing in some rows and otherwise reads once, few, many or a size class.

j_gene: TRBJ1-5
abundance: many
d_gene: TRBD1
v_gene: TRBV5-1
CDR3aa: CASSLQGIGNQPQHF
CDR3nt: TGTGCCAGCAGCTTACAGGGGATAGGCAATCAGCCCCAGCATTTT

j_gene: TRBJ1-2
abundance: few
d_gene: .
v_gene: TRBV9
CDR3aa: CASSVGTGDGYGYTF
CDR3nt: TGTGCCAGCAGCGTAGGTACAGGTGACGGATATGGCTACACCTTC

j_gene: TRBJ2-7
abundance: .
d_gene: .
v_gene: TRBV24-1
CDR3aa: CATSDPTSGYEQYF
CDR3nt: TGTGCCACCAGTGATCCGACGTCGGGCTACGAGCAGTACTTC

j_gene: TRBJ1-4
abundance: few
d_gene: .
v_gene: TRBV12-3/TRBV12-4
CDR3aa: CASSFNSGANEKLFF
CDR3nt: TGTGCCAGCAGTTTTAACTCCGGTGCTAATGAAAAACTGTTTTTT

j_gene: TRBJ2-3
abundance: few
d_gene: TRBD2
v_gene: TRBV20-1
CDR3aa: CSARDGLEPDTQYF
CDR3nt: TGCAGTGCTAGAGATGGACTAGAACCAGATACGCAGTATTTT

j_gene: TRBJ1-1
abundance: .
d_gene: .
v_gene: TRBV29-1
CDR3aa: CSVEGGRHTEAFF
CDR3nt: TGCAGCGTTGAAGGCGGAAGACACACTGAAGCTTTCTTT

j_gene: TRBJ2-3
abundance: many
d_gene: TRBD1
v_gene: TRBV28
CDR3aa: CASSSSGGTDTQYF
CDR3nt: TGTGCCAGCAGTTCATCAGGGGGTACAGATACGCAGTATTTT

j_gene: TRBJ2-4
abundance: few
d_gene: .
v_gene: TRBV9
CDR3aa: CASSDGAKNIQYF
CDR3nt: TGTGCCAGCAGTGATGGAGCCAAAAACATTCAGTACTTC

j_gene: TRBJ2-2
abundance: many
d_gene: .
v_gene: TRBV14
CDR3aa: CASSQLPGTNTGELFF
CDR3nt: TGTGCCAGCAGCCAACTTCCGGGCACGAACACCGGGGAGCTGTTTTTT

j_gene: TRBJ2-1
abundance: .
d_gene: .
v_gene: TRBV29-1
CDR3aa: CSVVAGIYEQFF
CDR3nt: TGCAGCGTTGTAGCCGGGATCTACGAGCAGTTCTTC

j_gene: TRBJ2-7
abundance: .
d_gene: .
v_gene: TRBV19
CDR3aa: CASSILADNEQYF
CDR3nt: TGTGCCAGTAGTATATTAGCGGATAACGAGCAGTACTTC

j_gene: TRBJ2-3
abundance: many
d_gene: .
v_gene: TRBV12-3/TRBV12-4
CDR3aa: CASSLGPGTDTQYF
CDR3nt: TGTGCCAGCAGTCTGGGGCCGGGCACAGATACGCAGTATTTT

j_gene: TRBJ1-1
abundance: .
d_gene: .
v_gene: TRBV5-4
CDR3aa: CASSLGGRARMNTEAFF
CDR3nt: TGTGCCAGCAGCTTGGGGGGTCGGGCGCGTATGAACACTGAAGCTTTCTTT

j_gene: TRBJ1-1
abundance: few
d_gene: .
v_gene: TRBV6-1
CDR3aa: CASRGGEFSFAFF
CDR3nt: TGTGCCAGCAGAGGGGGGGAATTTAGTTTCGCTTTCTTT

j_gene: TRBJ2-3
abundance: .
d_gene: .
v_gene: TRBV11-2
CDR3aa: CVSSLEARRSDAQYF
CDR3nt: TGTGTCAGCAGCTTAGAAGCCCGTAGGAGTGATGCGCAGTATTTT

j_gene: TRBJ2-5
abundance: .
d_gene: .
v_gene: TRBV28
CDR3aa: CASRSRETQYF
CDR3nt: TGTGCCAGCAGATCGAGAGAGACCCAGTACTTC

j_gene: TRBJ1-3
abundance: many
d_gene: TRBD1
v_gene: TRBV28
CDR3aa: CASSPPGGYGNTIYF
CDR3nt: TGTGCCAGCAGCCCTCCAGGGGGGTACGGAAACACCATATATTTT

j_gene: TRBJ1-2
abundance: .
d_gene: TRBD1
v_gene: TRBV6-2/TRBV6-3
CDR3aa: CASRSRTGGYYGYTF
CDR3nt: TGTGCCAGCAGGTCCCGGACAGGAGGATACTATGGCTACACCTTC

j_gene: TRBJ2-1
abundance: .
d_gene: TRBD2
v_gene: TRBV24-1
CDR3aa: CATRASGSSYNEQFF
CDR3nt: TGTGCCACCAGAGCTAGCGGGAGTTCTTACAATGAGCAGTTCTTC

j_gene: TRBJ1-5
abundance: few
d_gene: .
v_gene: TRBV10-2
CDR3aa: CASSEAGGGNQPQHF
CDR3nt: TGCGCCAGCAGTGAGGCGGGGGGGGGCAATCAGCCCCAGCATTTT

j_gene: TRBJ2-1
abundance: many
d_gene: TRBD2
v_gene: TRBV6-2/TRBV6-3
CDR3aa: CASSPFSKGTSGSVMEQFF
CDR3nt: TGTGCCAGCAGTCCGTTCTCGAAAGGGACTAGCGGGAGCGTAATGGAGCAGTTCTTC

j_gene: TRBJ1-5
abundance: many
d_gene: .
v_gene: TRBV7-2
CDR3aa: CASSDRYNQPQHF
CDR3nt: TGTGCCAGCAGCGACAGGTATAATCAGCCCCAGCATTTT

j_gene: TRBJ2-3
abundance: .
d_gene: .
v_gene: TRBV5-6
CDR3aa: CASSLRSIARLDTQYF
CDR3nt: TGTGCCAGCAGCTTGAGATCAATAGCCCGACTAGATACGCAGTATTTT

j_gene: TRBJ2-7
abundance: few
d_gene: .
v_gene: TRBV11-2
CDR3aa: CASSSRLYKGGGQYF
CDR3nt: TGTGCCAGCAGCTCCCGACTCTACAAGGGGGGGGGGCAGTACTTC

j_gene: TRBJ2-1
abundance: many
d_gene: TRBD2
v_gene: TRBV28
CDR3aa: CASRPGLEAYNEQFF
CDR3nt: TGTGCCAGCAGACCGGGACTAGAAGCCTACAATGAGCAGTTCTTC

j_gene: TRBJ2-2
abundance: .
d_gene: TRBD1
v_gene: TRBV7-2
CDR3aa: CASGGTGDTGELFF
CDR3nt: TGTGCCAGCGGCGGGACAGGGGACACCGGGGAGCTGTTTTTT

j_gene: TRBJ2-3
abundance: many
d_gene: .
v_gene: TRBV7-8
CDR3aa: CASRGDLDTDTQYF
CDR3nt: TGTGCCAGCAGGGGGGACCTCGACACAGATACGCAGTATTTT

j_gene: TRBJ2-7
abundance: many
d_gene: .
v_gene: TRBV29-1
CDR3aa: CSVVLGSYEQYF
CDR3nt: TGCAGCGTTGTGTTAGGCTCCTACGAGCAGTACTTC

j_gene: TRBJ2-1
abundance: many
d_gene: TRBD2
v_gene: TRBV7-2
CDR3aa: CASSDSGRFGNEQFF
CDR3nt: TGTGCCAGCAGCGATAGCGGGAGATTCGGAAATGAGCAGTTCTTC

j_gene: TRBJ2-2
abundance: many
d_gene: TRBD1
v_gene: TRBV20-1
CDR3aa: CSAYGPTGAGELFF
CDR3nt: TGCAGTGCCTACGGTCCAACAGGGGCCGGGGAGCTGTTTTTT

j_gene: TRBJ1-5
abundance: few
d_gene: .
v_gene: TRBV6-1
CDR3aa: CASGGGTSNQPQHF
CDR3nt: TGTGCCAGCGGGGGGGGGACTTCCAATCAGCCCCAGCATTTT

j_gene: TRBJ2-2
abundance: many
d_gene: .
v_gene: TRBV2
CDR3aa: CASSWSTSSHGELFF
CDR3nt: TGTGCCAGCAGCTGGAGCACTAGTAGCCACGGGGAGCTGTTTTTT

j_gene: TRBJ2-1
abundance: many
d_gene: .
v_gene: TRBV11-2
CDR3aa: CASSPGDEQFF
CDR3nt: TGTGCCAGCAGCCCCGGGGATGAGCAGTTCTTC

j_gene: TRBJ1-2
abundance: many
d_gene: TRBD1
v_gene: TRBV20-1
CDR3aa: CSARRFRGISYTF
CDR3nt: TGCAGTGCCAGAAGATTCAGGGGGATTAGCTACACCTTC

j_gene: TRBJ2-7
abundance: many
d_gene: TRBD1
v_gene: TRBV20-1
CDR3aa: CNPGQGIF
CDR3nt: TGCAACCCGGGACAGGGCATCTTC

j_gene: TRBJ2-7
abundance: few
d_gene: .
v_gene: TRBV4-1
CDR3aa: CASSQDRGPSYEQYF
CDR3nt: TGCGCCAGCAGCCAAGATAGAGGTCCCTCCTACGAGCAGTACTTC

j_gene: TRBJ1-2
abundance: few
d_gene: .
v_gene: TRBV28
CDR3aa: CASSTTGVWDYGYTF
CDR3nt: TGTGCCAGCAGTACTACAGGAGTTTGGGACTATGGCTACACCTTC

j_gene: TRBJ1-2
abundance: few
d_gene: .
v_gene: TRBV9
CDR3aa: CASSVGGKGGYTF
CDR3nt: TGTGCCAGCAGCGTAGGAGGGAAGGGGGGCTACACCTTC

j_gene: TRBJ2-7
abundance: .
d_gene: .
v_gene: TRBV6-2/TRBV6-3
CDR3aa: CASSYPSREQYF
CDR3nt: TGTGCCAGCAGTTACCCCAGTAGAGAGCAGTACTTC

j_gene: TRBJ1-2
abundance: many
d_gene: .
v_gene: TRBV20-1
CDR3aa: CSARILDGGYTF
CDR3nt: TGCAGTGCTAGAATACTGGACGGTGGCTACACCTTC

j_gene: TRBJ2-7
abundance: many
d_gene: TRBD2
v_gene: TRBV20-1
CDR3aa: CSARDGASGRYEQYF
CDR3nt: TGCAGTGCTAGAGATGGGGCTAGCGGTCGGTACGAGCAGTACTTC

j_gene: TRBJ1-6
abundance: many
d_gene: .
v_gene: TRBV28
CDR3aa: CASSSWDTPANSPLHF
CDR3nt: TGTGCCAGCAGTTCATGGGACACCCCGGCGAATTCACCCCTCCACTTT

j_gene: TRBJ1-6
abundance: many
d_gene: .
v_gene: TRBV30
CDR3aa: CAWSLDSPLHF
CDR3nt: TGTGCCTGGAGTTTGGATTCACCCCTCCACTTT

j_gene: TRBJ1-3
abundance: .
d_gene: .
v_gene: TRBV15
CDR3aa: CATSRDAQRNTIYF
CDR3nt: TGTGCCACCAGCAGAGATGCGCAGAGAAACACCATATATTTT

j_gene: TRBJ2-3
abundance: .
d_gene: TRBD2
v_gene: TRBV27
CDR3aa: CASGSGIGDTQYF
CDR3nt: TGTGCCAGCGGTAGCGGGATCGGAGATACGCAGTATTTT

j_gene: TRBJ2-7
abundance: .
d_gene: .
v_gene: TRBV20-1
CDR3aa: CSARDLRGNGQYF
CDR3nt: TGCAGTGCTAGAGACCTTCGAGGTAACGGGCAGTACTTC

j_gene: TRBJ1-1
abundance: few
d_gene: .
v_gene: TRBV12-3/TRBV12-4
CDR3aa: CASSLTRGTTEAFF
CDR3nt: TGTGCCAGCAGTTTAACTAGAGGTACCACTGAAGCTTTCTTT

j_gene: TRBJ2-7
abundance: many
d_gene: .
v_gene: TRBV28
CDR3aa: CASSPGVPHREQYF
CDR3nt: TGTGCCAGCAGTCCCGGAGTGCCCCACCGAGAGCAGTACTTC

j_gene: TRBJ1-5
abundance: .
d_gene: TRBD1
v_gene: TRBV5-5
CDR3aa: CASSLAGTGRQPQHF
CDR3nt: TGTGCCAGCAGCTTGGCCGGGACAGGGCGACAGCCCCAGCATTTT

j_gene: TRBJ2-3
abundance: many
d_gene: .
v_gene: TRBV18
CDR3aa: CASSPSLGTDTQYF
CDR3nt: TGTGCCAGCTCACCATCCTTGGGCACAGATACGCAGTATTTT

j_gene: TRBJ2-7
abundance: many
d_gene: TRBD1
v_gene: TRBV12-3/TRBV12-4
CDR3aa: CASTRDRGREQYF
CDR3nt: TGTGCCAGCACCCGGGACAGGGGGCGCGAGCAGTACTTC

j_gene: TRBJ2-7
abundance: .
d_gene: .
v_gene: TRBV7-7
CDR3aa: CASSSGTAGEQYF
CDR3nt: TGTGCTAGCAGCTCGGGGACAGCGGGGGAGCAGTACTTC